These 32 T cell receptor beta chains share one sample of origin, sequenced in a study of T-cell memory formation after mild COVID-19. Each CDR3 protein is one row after TCRdb ran MiXCR on the 5' RACE reads. This sample has approximately 500,000 distinct CDR3 sequences, with nearly 25% found just once. Input material: PBMCs or a T cell subset sorted from them (not recorded which). The receptors originated from an adult woman who had mild COVID-19 (a few samples of this study predate the infection). Cell type and time point are not known.

J is TRBJ2-1 and V is TRBV5-8; 10 bases line up with TRBD1. Trimming removed 4 bases from V and 7 bases from J; junction bases left unmatched: 14. Germline-derived CDR1 and CDR2 are SGHTS and YDEGEE. The CDR3 contains 17 residues. The CDR3 region is CASSRNTGTGVGNEQFF. The CDR3 region has the DNA TGTGCCAGCAGCAGAAACACCGGGACAGGGGTAGGGAATGAGCAGTTCTTC.

This clonotype has more than one count but fewer than ten. The rearrangement links TRBV11-1 to TRBJ2-1; D call uncertain. V lost 5 bases to trimming and J lost 4 bases, with 15 bases between them. The CDR3 length is 15 residues. Germline-derived CDR1 and CDR2 are SGHAT and FQDESV (reference sequence). CDR3 loop: CASSPRWDFYNEQFF. CDR3 nucleotide sequence: TGTGCCAGCAGCCCCAGATGGGATTTTTACAATGAGCAGTTCTTC.

This clonotype occurred a few times. The rearrangement links TRBV12-3 or TRBV12-4 to TRBJ2-2; 7 bases map to TRBD1. This CDR3 contains 14 residues. Germline trimming cut 5 bases from V and 13 bases from J; bases unmatched to any gene: 13. The DNA of the CDR3 is TGTGCCAGCAGTCAAATGACAGGGACGGAGCGGCTGTTTTTT. Encoded protein: CASSQMTGTERLFF.

J is TRBJ1-1 and V is TRBV3-1, with D hard to call. V was cut by 4 bases and J by 0 bases, with 15 bases left in between. The CDR3 extends over 16 amino acids. From germline, CDR1 is LGHDT and CDR2 YNNKEL (reference sequence). This CDR3 reads CASSRAAIRLNTEAFF. The CDR3, as DNA: TGTGCCAGCAGCCGGGCAGCAATCCGCCTGAACACTGAAGCTTTCTTT.

The gene calls are TRBV20-1 and TRBJ2-7; 11 bases are a match to TRBD2. The CDR3 runs 14 residues. V was clipped by 6 bases and J by 8 bases; unmatched bases: 12. CDR1 and CDR2 (germline): DFQATT, SNEGSKA (reference sequence). The CDR3 nucleotides are TGCAGTGCCGCCGTTAGCGGGAGGGTCAGCCAGCAGTACTTC. Protein sequence: CSAAVSGRVSQQYF.

This clonotype was picked up a small number of times. V and J are TRBV5-1 and TRBJ1-2, with TRBD1 matching over 8 bases. Germline CDR1 reads SGHRS; CDR2 reads YFSETQ. J was trimmed by 5 bases and V by 0 bases; bases with no gene match: 3. The CDR3 covers 14 residues. CDR3 residues: CASSLETGDYGYTF. The CDR3 nucleotides read TGCGCCAGCAGCTTGGAGACAGGGGATTATGGCTACACCTTC.

This clonotype was seen many times. The rearrangement joins TRBV20-1 to TRBJ1-3, with no clear D. CDR1 DFQATT and CDR2 SNEGSKA come from the germline V gene (reference sequence). V lost 4 bases and J lost 0, with 10 bases in between. The CDR3 totals 14 residues. The CDR3 sequence: CSAIQSRSGNTIYF. In DNA form, the CDR3 reads TGCAGTGCTATCCAGTCCCGCTCTGGAAACACCATATATTTT.

This chain connects TRBV6-5 to TRBJ2-3; D remains ambiguous. Germline V gives CDR1 MNHEY, CDR2 SVGAGI. Trimming removed 2 bases from V and 0 bases from J, with 12 bases in between. The CDR3 covers 16 residues. CDR3 sequence: CASSYIRAASTDTQYF. The CDR3 DNA follows: TGTGCCAGCAGTTACATTCGGGCAGCTAGCACAGATACGCAGTATTTT.

This chain links TRBV5-1 with TRBJ2-1, with 7 bases aligning to TRBD1. CDR1 and CDR2 (germline): SGHRS, YFSETQ. V lost 0 bases to trimming and J lost 6 bases; unmatched junction nucleotides: 6. CDR3 length: 15 amino acids. This CDR3 is CASSLGDRVSNEQFF. CDR3 nucleotide sequence: TGCGCCAGCAGCTTGGGTGACAGGGTATCCAATGAGCAGTTCTTC.

The chain has TRBV6-5 and TRBJ2-5, with D perhaps matching TRBD1 or TRBD2 (6 bases each). Germline values: CDR1 MNHEY, CDR2 SVGAGI. CDR3 length: 13 residues. The ends were cut back, 6 bases at V and 5 bases at J, with 13 bases in the middle. CDR3 loop: CASRMGGRETQYF. The CDR3 DNA reads TGTGCCAGCAGAATGGGGGGCCGGGAGACCCAGTACTTC.

This clonotype was detected many times. This chain uses TRBV5-1 with TRBJ2-2; no clear D. The CDR3 covers 16 residues. In germline, CDR1 is SGHRS, CDR2 YFSETQ. Trimming stripped 0 bases from V and 2 bases from J, with 11 bases between. CDR3 DNA sequence: TGCGCCAGCAGCTTGGTGATGTCCGGCAACACCGGGGAGCTGTTTTTT. This codes for CASSLVMSGNTGELFF. Looking up the rest from reference TRBV5-1 and TRBJ2-2 gives the full variable domain: KAGVTQTPRYLIKTRGQQVTLSCSPISGHRSVSWYQQTPGQGLQFLFEYFSETQRNKGNFPGRFSGRQFSNSRSEMNVSTLELGDSALYLCASSLVMSGNTGELFFGEGSRLTVL.

The chain employs TRBV6-1 and TRBJ1-1, with a tentative D call TRBD1 (5 bases). The V gene lost 6 bases and the J gene lost 1 base, with 6 bases spanning the gap. CDR1 is MNHNS and CDR2 is SASEGT in the germline V gene. The CDR3 runs 12 residues. Written as DNA, the CDR3 is TGTGCCAGCAGGGGACGGAACACTGAAGCTTTCTTT. Translation: CASRGRNTEAFF.

This clonotype was seen ten or more times. The V and J genes are TRBV20-1 and TRBJ2-5; D possibly uses TRBD1 or TRBD2 (5 bases each). CDR1 is DFQATT, CDR2 SNEGSKA, per germline (reference sequence). The V and J ends lost 3 bases and 5 bases respectively, with 10 bases between them. The CDR3 has 12 residues. This CDR3 reads CSARGPGETQYF. CDR3 DNA: TGCAGTGCTAGGGGACCTGGGGAGACCCAGTACTTC.

This clonotype was picked up one time. This chain joins TRBV12-3 or TRBV12-4 and TRBJ1-2; D ambiguous. The CDR3 totals 13 residues. Trimming stripped 3 bases from V and 2 bases from J, with 7 bases between. CDR3 sequence (DNA): TGTGCCAGCAGTTTGGTCCCGAACTATGGCTACACCTTC. It is translated as CASSLVPNYGYTF.

The V call is TRBV7-2, the J call TRBJ2-4; 13 bases agree with TRBD2. V shed 6 bases, J shed 1 base, and the junction held 15 bases outside the gene matches. The germline V gene encodes CDR1 SGHTA and CDR2 FQGNSA. The length of the CDR3 is 20 residues. This CDR3 reads CASSLGLAGVWRSAKNIQYF. DNA for the CDR3: TGTGCCAGCAGTCTAGGACTAGCGGGAGTATGGAGGTCGGCCAAAAACATTCAGTACTTC.

This chain connects TRBV7-6 to TRBJ2-5; D assignment may be TRBD1 or TRBD2 (6 bases each). The CDR3 is 15 amino acids. V gave up 0 bases and J gave up 5 bases, with 13 bases separating them. The germline gives CDR1 SGHVS, CDR2 FNYEAQ. The CDR3 DNA reads as TGTGCCAGCAGCTTAGCGAAGGGGGGCCGCGAGACCCAGTACTTC. It codes for CASSLAKGGRETQYF.

The sample holds a few counts of this clonotype. This chain joins TRBV20-1 and TRBJ2-1, with a possible D match to TRBD2 (6 bases). Germline V gene lookup returns CDR1 DFQATT and CDR2 SNEGSKA (reference sequence). The CDR3 has 15 residues. Trimming pared 2 bases from V and 7 bases from J, leaving 18 bases between. Here the CDR3 reads CSARQASASGNEQFF. DNA for the CDR3: TGCAGTGCTAGACAAGCTAGCGCCTCTGGAAATGAGCAGTTCTTC.

This chain uses TRBV7-2 with TRBJ2-1; 9 bases align to TRBD2. The CDR3 sequence is 16 residues long. Germline V lookup: CDR1 SGHTA, CDR2 FQGNSA. J lost 10 bases, V lost 0 bases, and 10 bases had no gene match. In DNA, the CDR3 is TGTGCCAGCAGCTTAGCTAGGCTAGCGGGGAAAGGCGAGCAGTTCTTC. It codes for CASSLARLAGKGEQFF.

This clonotype came up once. The rearrangement links TRBV7-8 to TRBJ1-5, with unresolved D. V lost 3 bases and J lost 6, with 15 bases in between. The CDR3 has 15 residues. CDR1 and CDR2 (germline): SGHVS, FQNEAQ. The chain's CDR3 is CASSFLDIPGQPQHF. In DNA, the CDR3 is TGTGCCAGCAGCTTTCTTGATATCCCCGGTCAGCCCCAGCATTTT.

The chain recombines TRBV29-1 with TRBJ2-1, with TRBD1 matching over 10 bases. J was trimmed by 3 bases and V by 4 bases; bases with no gene match: 3. The CDR3 sequence is 14 residues long. Per the germline V gene, CDR1 is SQVTM and CDR2 is ANQGSEA. The DNA for the CDR3 is TGCAGCGTTGCGGACAGGGGGAACTACAATGAGCAGTTCTTC. This gives the protein CSVADRGNYNEQFF.

This chain connects TRBV27 to TRBJ2-3; D call uncertain. Germline V gene data show CDR1 as MNHEY and CDR2 as SMNVEV (reference sequence). This CDR3 is 13 amino acids long. Deletions cut 0 bases from V and 6 bases from J, with 7 bases between. The CDR3 sequence: CASSLSPLDTQYF. CDR3 DNA: TGTGCCAGCAGTTTATCTCCCTTGGATACGCAGTATTTT.

The J gene is TRBJ2-7, the V gene TRBV20-1; weak D call: TRBD1 (5 bases). This CDR3 has 15 amino acids. The germline CDR1 and CDR2 sequences are DFQATT and SNEGSKA (reference sequence). Trimming removed 0 bases at V and 0 bases at J, with 12 bases between. The CDR3 region is CSARDLQGSSYEQYF. The CDR3 coding sequence is TGCAGTGCTAGAGATTTGCAGGGAAGCTCCTACGAGCAGTACTTC.

The chain links TRBV30 to TRBJ2-5, with D possibly TRBD2 on 7 matching bases. The length of the CDR3 is 15 residues. The V end lost 0 bases, the J end lost 5 bases, and 16 bases lay between the germline ends. Per germline, CDR1 GTSNPN and CDR2 SVGIG (reference sequence). The CDR3 sequence is CAWSVEWGGPETQYF. In DNA form, the CDR3 reads TGTGCCTGGAGTGTTGAATGGGGGGGGCCGGAGACCCAGTACTTC.

This clonotype was recorded a few times. J is TRBJ1-5 and V is TRBV7-8; D call uncertain. V lost 5 bases and J 7 bases, leaving 21 bases between the germline ends. The CDR3 is 16 amino acids. Germline CDR1 reads SGHVS; CDR2 reads FQNEAQ. CDR3 in amino acids: CASSLTAASQGQPQHF. The CDR3 DNA reads as TGTGCCAGCAGCCTGACGGCGGCCTCGCAAGGGCAGCCCCAGCATTTT.

The V call is TRBV7-9, the J call TRBJ2-5; no clear D gene. The V gene's germline CDR1 is SEHNR and CDR2 FQNEAQ (reference sequence). V was cut by 1 base and J by 5 bases, with 14 bases left in between. The CDR3 is 15 residues long. The CDR3 sequence: CASSLDLQSWETQYF. In DNA, the CDR3 is TGTGCCAGCAGCTTAGATCTGCAGTCTTGGGAGACCCAGTACTTC.

This clonotype occurred a few times. The chain combines TRBV24-1 with TRBJ2-7; D possibly corresponds to TRBD1 (5 bases). V was clipped by 6 bases and J by 11 bases, with 25 bases between them. This CDR3 has 15 amino acids. The germline gives CDR1 KGHDR, CDR2 SFDVKD. DNA of the CDR3: TGTGCCACCAGTCAACCTCGCAACTGGGGCAGCCGGGAGTACTTC. Translated, it gives CATSQPRNWGSREYF.

CDR3 nucleotides: TGTGCCACCACCATCGGGGGGAACTACGAGCAGTACTTC. It specifies CATTIGGNYEQYF. V and J are TRBV15 and TRBJ2-7, with 7 bases fitting TRBD2. Germline CDR1 LNHNV, CDR2 YYDKDF (reference sequence). The CDR3 loop spans 13 amino acids. V dropped 7 bases and J dropped 3; count of bases not matched to a gene: 6. The complete variable domain, with remaining parts taken from reference TRBV15 and TRBJ2-7, reads DAMVIQNPRYQVTQFGKPVTLSCSQTLNHNVMYWYQQKSSQAPKLLFHYYDKDFNNEADTPDNFQSRRPNTSFCFLDIRSPGLGDTAMYLCATTIGGNYEQYFGPGTRLTVT.

This clonotype came up a few times. The gene calls are TRBV7-9 and TRBJ2-3; 10 bases align to TRBD2. The junction had 7 bases not matched to a gene; V was cut back by 4 bases and J by 6 bases. The CDR3 is made up of 15 amino acids. Germline values: CDR1 SEHNR, CDR2 FQNEAQ (reference sequence). This chain's CDR3 is CASSSLAGRWDTQYF. Here the CDR3 DNA reads TGTGCCAGCAGCTCACTAGCGGGGCGTTGGGATACGCAGTATTTT.

This clonotype was recorded a few times. This chain joins TRBV12-3 or TRBV12-4 and TRBJ1-1, with D maybe TRBD1 (6 bases). With 6 bases removed from V and 3 bases from J, the gap between germline ends came to 14 bases. This CDR3 contains 14 residues. CDR3 in DNA: TGTGCCAGCAGGCGGACCCCAGGGGACACTGAAGCTTTCTTT. Its translation is CASRRTPGDTEAFF.

The V call is TRBV5-1, the J call TRBJ2-6; no clear D. The V and J ends lost 1 base and 13 bases respectively, with 9 bases between them. CDR1 and CDR2 (germline): SGHRS, YFSETQ. CDR3 length: 12 amino acids. Here the CDR3 DNA reads TGCGCCAGCAGCTTGACCAGCTCGGTCCTGACTTTC. Translating gives CASSLTSSVLTF.

V is TRBV6-5 and J is TRBJ2-7; D may match TRBD1 or TRBD2 (6 bases each). The CDR3 runs 14 residues. The V and J ends lost 1 base and 7 bases respectively, with 14 bases between them. Germline assignment: CDR1 MNHEY and CDR2 SVGAGI. CDR3 residues: CASSYWSTGREQYF. For the CDR3, the DNA is TGTGCCAGCAGTTACTGGTCCACAGGGAGGGAGCAGTACTTC.

V is TRBV12-3 or TRBV12-4 and J is TRBJ1-2; D possibly corresponds to TRBD1 (5 bases). This CDR3 has 17 amino acids. Trimming removed 6 bases from V and 2 bases from J, with 22 bases in between. The CDR3 protein is CASSFEFWGVRNYGYTF. The CDR3 DNA reads as TGTGCCAGCAGCTTCGAGTTCTGGGGGGTCAGGAACTATGGCTACACCTTC.